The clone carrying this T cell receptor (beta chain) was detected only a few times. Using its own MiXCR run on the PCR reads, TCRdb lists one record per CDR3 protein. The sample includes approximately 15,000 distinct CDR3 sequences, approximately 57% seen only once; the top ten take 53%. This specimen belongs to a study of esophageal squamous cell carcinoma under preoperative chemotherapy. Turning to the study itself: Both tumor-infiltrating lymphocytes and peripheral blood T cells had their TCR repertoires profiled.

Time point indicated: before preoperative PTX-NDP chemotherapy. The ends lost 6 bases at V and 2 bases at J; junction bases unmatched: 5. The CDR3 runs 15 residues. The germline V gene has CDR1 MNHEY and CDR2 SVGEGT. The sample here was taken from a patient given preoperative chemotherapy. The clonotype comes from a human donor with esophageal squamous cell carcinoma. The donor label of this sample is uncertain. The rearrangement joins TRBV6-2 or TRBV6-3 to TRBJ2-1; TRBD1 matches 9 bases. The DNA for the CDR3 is TGTGCCAGCAGCTACCGGGACAGGGCCTACAATGAGCAGTTCTTC. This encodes CASSYRDRAYNEQFF.